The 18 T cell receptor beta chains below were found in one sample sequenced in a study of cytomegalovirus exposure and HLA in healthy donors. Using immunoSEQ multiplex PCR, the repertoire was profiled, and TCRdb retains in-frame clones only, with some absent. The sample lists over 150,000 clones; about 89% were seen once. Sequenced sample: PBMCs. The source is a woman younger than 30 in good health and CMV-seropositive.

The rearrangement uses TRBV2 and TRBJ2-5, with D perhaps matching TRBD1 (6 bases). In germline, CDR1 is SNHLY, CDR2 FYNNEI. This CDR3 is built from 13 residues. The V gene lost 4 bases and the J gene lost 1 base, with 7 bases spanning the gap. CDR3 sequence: CASSGTAQETQYF. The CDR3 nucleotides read TGTGCCAGCAGTGGGACAGCCCAAGAGACCCAGTACTTC.

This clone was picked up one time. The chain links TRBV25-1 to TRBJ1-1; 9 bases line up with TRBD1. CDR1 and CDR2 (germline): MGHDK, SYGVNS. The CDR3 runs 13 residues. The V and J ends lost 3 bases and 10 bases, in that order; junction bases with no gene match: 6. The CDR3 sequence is CASSEAGTGRAFF. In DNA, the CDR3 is TGTGCCAGCAGTGAGGCCGGGACAGGGAGAGCTTTCTTT.

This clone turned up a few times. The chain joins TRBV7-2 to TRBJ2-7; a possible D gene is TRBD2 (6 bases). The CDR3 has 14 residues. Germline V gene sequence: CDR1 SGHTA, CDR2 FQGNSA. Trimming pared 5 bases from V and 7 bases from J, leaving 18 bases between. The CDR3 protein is CASSPAAGLGEQYF. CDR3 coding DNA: TGTGCCAGCAGCCCCGCGGCGGGACTGGGGGAGCAGTACTTC. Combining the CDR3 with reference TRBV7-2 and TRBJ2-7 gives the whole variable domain GAGVSQSPSNKVTEKGKDVELRCDPISGHTALYWYRQSLGQGLEFLIYFQGNSAPDKSGLPSDRFSAERTGGSVSTLTIQRTQQEDSAVYLCASSPAAGLGEQYFGPGTRLTVT.

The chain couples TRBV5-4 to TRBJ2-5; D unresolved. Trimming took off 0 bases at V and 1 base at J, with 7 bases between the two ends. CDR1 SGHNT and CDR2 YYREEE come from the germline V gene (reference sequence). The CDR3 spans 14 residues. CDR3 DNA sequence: TGTGCCAGCAGCTTGGATACAGCCCAAGAGACCCAGTACTTC. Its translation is CASSLDTAQETQYF.

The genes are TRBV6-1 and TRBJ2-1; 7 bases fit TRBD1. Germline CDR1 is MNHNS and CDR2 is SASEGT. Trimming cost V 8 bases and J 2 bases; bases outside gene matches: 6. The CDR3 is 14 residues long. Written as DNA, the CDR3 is TGTGCCAGCGTACTAGGGGGCACCTACAATGAGCAGTTCTTC. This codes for CASVLGGTYNEQFF.

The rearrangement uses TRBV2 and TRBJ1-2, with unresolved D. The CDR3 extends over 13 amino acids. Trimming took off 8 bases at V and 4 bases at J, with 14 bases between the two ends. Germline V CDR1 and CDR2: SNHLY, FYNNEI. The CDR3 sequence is CASQIQKFYGYTF. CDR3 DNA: TGTGCCAGCCAGATACAGAAATTCTATGGCTACACCTTC.

The DNA for the CDR3 is TGTGCCAGCAGCCTGATACGGGGGGACGGCTACACCTTC. Translated: CASSLIRGDGYTF. The rearrangement joins TRBV7-8 to TRBJ1-2; D is possibly TRBD1 (5 bases). Trimming removed 5 bases from V and 8 bases from J, with 15 bases in between. This CDR3 region has 13 residues. The V gene's germline CDR1 is SGHVS and CDR2 FQNEAQ.

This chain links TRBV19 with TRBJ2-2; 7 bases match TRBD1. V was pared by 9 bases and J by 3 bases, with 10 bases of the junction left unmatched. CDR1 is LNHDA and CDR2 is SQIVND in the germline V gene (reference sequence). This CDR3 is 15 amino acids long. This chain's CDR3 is CARQGTAPYTGELFF. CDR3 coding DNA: TGTGCCAGACAGGGGACCGCTCCCTACACCGGGGAGCTGTTTTTT.

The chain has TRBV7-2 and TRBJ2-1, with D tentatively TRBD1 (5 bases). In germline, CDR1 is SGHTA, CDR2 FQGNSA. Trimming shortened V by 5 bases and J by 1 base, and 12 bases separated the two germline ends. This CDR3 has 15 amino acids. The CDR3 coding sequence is TGTGCCAGCAGCCACTCAGGGTTATCCTACAATGAGCAGTTCTTC. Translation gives CASSHSGLSYNEQFF.

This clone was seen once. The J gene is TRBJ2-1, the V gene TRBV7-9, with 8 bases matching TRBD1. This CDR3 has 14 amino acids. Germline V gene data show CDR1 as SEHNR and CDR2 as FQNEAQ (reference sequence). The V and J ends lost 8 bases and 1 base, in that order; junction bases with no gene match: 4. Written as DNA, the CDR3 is TGTGCCAGCGGAGGACAGGGTTCCTACAATGAGCAGTTCTTC. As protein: CASGGQGSYNEQFF.

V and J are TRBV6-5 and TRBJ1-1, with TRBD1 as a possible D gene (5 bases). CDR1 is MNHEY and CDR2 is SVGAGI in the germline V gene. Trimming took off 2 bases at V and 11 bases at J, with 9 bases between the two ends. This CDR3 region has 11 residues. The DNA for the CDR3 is TGTGCCAGCAGTTACACGGGGGTCGCTTTCTTT. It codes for CASSYTGVAFF.

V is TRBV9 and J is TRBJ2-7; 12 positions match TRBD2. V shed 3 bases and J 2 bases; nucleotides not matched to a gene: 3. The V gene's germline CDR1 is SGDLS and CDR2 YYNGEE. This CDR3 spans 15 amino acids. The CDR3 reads CASSASSGRAYEQYF. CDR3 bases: TGTGCCAGCAGCGCCTCTAGCGGGAGGGCCTACGAGCAGTACTTC.

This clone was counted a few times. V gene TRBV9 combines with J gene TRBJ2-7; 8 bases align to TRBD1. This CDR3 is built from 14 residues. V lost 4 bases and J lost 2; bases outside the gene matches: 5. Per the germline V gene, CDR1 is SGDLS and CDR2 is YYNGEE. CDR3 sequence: CASSSGQGAYEQYF. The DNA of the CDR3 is TGTGCCAGCAGCTCCGGACAGGGTGCCTACGAGCAGTACTTC. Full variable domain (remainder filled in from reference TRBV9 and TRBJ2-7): DSGVTQTPKHLITATGQRVTLRCSPRSGDLSVYWYQQSLDQGLQFLIQYYNGEERAKGNILERFSAQQFPDLHSELNLSSLELGDSALYFCASSSGQGAYEQYFGPGTRLTVT.

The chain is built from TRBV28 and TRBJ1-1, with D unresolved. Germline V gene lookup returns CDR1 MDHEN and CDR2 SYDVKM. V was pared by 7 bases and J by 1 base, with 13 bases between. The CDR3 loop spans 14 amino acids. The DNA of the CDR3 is TGTGCCAGCATCCCCGGGATTGGGAACACTGAAGCTTTCTTT. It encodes CASIPGIGNTEAFF.

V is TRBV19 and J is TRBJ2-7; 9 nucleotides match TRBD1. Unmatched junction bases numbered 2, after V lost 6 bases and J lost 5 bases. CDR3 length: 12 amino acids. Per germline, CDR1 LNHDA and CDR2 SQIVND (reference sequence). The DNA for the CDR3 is TGTGCCAGTAGCGGGACAGGGAACGAGCAGTACTTC. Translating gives CASSGTGNEQYF.

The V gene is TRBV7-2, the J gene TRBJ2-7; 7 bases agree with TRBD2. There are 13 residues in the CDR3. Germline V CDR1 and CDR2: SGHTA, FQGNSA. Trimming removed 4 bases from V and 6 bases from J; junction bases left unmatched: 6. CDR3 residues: CASSYWTSSEQYF. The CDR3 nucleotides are TGTGCCAGCAGCTACTGGACTAGTTCCGAGCAGTACTTC. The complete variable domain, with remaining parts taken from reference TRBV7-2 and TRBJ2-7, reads GAGVSQSPSNKVTEKGKDVELRCDPISGHTALYWYRQSLGQGLEFLIYFQGNSAPDKSGLPSDRFSAERTGGSVSTLTIQRTQQEDSAVYLCASSYWTSSEQYFGPGTRLTVT.

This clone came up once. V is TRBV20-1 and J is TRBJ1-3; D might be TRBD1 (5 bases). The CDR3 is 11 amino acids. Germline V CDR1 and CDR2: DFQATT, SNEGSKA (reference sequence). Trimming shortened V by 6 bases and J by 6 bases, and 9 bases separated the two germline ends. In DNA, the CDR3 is TGCAGTGCCGCGGGGGAAAACACCATATATTTT. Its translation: CSAAGENTIYF.

The CDR3 is CASRAPGQHGELFF. As DNA, the CDR3 is TGTGCCAGCAGAGCACCCGGACAGCACGGGGAGCTGTTTTTT. The J gene is TRBJ2-2, the V gene TRBV6-5, with D possibly being TRBD1 (6 bases). V was clipped by 6 bases and J by 7 bases, with 15 bases between them. This CDR3 spans 14 amino acids. Germline CDR1 MNHEY, CDR2 SVGAGI.